This T cell receptor (beta chain) was sequenced for a study of blood T cells in healthy people across ages. Findings and caveats of the study: Among long-lived donors, naive CD4+ cells were more numerous and diversity higher than in aged donors.

Trimming left V 7 bases short and J 1 base short, with 23 bases between. Germline V gives CDR1 SNHLY, CDR2 FYNNEI. The CDR3 consists of 17 residues. Collection of around 9.3 milliliters of peripheral blood was performed for each donor. Researchers isolated at least 6.5 million PBMCs per sample. As concerns this clonotype: Its antigen is unknown.

For the second PCR, which ran for roughly 7 to 11 cycles, a sample-barcoded 5' primer and a J-beta primer mix were used. TCRdb itself ran the 5' RACE reads through MiXCR, one entry per CDR3 protein. The table shows approximately 1.5 million distinct CDR3 sequences, with 30% to 40% occurring only once. This sequence was found in a woman aged 25 to 45 in good health. V is TRBV2 and J is TRBJ2-7; D unresolved. Sequencing was done on a sample of blood. The CDR3 here is CASTPPFVDWRSYEQYF. The CDR3 nucleotides read TGTGCCAGCACGCCCCCCTTTGTAGACTGGAGATCCTACGAGCAGTACTTC.